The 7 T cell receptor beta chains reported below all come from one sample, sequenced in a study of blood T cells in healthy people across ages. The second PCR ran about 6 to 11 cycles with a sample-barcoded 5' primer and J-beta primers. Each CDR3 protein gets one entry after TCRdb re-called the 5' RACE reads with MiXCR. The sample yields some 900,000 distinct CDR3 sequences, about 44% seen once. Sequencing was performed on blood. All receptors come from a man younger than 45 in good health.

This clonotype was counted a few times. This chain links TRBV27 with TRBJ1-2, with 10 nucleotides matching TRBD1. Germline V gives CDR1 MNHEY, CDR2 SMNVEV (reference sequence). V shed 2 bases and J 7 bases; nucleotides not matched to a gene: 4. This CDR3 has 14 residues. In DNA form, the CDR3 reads TGTGCCAGCAGTTTAGGGACAGGGGCTGGTGGCTACACCTTC. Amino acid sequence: CASSLGTGAGGYTF.

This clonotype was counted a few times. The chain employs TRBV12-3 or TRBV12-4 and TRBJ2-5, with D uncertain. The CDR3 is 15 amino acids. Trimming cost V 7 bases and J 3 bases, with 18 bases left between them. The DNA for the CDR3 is TGTGCCAGCAACGGGCTCGGGCATTCCGAAGAGACCCAGTACTTC. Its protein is CASNGLGHSEETQYF.

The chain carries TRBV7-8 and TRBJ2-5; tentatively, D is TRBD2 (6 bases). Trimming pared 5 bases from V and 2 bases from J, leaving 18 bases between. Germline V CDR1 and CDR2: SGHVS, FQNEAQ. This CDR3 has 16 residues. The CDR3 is CASSAASVGRQETQYF. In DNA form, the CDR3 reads TGTGCCAGCAGCGCAGCGTCCGTTGGGAGGCAAGAGACCCAGTACTTC.

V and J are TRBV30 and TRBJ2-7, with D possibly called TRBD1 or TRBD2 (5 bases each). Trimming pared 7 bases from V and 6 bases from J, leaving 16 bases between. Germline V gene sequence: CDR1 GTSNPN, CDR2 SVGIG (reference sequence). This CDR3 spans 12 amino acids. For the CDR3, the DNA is TGTGCCTCCTCTGCCGGGACGAGCGAGCAGTACTTC. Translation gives CASSAGTSEQYF. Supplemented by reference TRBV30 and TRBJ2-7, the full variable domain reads SQTIHQWPATLVQPVGSPLSLECTVEGTSNPNLYWYRQAAGRGLQLLFYSVGIGQISSEVPQNLSASRPQDRQFILSSKKLLLSDSGFYLCASSAGTSEQYFGPGTRLTVT.

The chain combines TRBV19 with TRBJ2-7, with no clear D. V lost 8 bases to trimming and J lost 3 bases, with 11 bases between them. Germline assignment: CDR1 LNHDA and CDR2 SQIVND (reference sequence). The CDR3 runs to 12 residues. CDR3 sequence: CASPKSFYEQYF. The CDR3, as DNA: TGTGCCAGTCCTAAATCCTTCTACGAGCAGTACTTC. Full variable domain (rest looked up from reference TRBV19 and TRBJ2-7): DGGITQSPKYLFRKEGQNVTLSCEQNLNHDAMYWYRQDPGQGLRLIYYSQIVNDFQKGDIAEGYSVSREKKESFPLTVTSAQKNPTAFYLCASPKSFYEQYFGPGTRLTVT.

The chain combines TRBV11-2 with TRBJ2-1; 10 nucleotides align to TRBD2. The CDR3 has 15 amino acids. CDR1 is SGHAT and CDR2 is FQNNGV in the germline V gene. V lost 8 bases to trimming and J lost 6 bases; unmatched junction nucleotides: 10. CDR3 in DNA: TGTGCCAGCTCCTTCCCGTCTAGCGGGGGCAATGAGCAGTTCTTC. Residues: CASSFPSSGGNEQFF.

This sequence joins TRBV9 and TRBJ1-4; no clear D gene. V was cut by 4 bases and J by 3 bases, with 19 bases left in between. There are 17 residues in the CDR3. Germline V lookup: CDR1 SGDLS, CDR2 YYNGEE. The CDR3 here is CASSPQLRPRANEKLFF. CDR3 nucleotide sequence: TGTGCCAGCAGCCCTCAACTCCGACCCCGGGCTAATGAAAAACTGTTTTTT.